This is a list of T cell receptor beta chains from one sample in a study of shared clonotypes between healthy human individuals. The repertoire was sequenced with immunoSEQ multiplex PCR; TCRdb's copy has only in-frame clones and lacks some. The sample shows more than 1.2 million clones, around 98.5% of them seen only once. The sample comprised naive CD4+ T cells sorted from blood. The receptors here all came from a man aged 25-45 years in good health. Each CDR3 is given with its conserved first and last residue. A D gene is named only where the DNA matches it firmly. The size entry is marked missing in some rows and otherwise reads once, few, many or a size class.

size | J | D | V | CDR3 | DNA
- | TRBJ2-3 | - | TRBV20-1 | CSGGTSDTQYF | TGCAGTGGAGGAACCTCAGATACGCAGTATTTT
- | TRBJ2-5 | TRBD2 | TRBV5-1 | CASSLRPTSGGPQETQYF | TGCGCCAGCAGCTTGCGCCCGACTAGCGGGGGGCCCCAAGAGACCCAGTACTTC
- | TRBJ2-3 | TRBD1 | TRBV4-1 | CASSQDSQRGGRTDTQYF | TGCGCCAGCAGCCAAGATTCCCAAAGAGGGGGCAGGACAGATACGCAGTATTTT
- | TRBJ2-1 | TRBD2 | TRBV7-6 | CASSLAGTSGSYEQFF | TGTGCCAGCAGCTTAGCAGGGACTAGCGGGAGCTATGAGCAGTTCTTC
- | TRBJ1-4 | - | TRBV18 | CASSPGRDEKLFF | TGTGCCAGCTCACCGGGCAGGGATGAAAAACTGTTTTTT
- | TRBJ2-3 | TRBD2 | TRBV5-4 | CASSLDGGGPPDTQYF | TGTGCCAGCAGCTTGGATGGGGGAGGGCCCCCAGATACGCAGTATTTT
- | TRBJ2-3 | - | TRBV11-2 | CASSLNGGVSTDTQYF | TGTGCCAGCAGCTTAAACGGGGGAGTTTCGACAGATACGCAGTATTTT
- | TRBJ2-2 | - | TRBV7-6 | CASSPNPGLVTGELFF | TGTGCCAGCAGCCCAAACCCGGGTCTAGTCACCGGGGAGCTGTTTTTT
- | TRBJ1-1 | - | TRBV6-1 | CAGRKGHLNTEAFF | TGTGCCGGGAGAAAGGGACACTTAAACACTGAAGCTTTCTTT
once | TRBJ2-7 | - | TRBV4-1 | CASSQETGRGQYF | TGCGCCAGCAGCCAAGAGACAGGGAGGGGACAGTACTTC
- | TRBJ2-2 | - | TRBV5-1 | CASSPDLSPTGELFF | TGCGCCAGCAGCCCCGACCTATCACCCACCGGGGAGCTGTTTTTT
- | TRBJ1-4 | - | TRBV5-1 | CASSLTGGATNEKLFF | TGCGCCAGCAGCTTGACAGGAGGCGCAACTAATGAAAAACTGTTTTTT
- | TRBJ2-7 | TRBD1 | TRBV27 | CASSPRTGRSYEQYF | TGTGCCAGCAGTCCTCGGACAGGGCGCTCCTACGAGCAGTACTTC
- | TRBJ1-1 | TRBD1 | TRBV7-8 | CASSLVVQGTEAFF | TGTGCCAGCAGCTTAGTTGTACAGGGGACTGAAGCTTTCTTT
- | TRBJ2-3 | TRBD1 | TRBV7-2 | CASSLGTGGNTQYF | TGTGCCAGCAGCTTAGGGACAGGGGGAAATACGCAGTATTTT
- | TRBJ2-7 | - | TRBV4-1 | CASSQAMTYEQYF | TGCGCCAGCAGCCAGGCTATGACATACGAGCAGTACTTC
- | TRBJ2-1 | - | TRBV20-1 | CSASNLDEQFF | TGCAGTGCCAGCAACTTGGATGAGCAGTTCTTC
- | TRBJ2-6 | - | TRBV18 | CASSPPTGTSGANVLTF | TGTGCCAGCTCACCACCGACGGGGACCTCTGGGGCCAACGTCCTGACTTTC
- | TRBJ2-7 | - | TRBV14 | CASSPALPTYEQYF | TGTGCCAGCAGCCCGGCACTACCAACCTACGAGCAGTACTTC
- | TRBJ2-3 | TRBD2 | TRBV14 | CASSQALSLAGVYTDTQYF | TGTGCCAGCAGCCAAGCTCTTTCACTGGCGGGAGTCTACACAGATACGCAGTATTTT
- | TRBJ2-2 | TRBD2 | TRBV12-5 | CASAIAGSNTGELFF | TGTGCTAGTGCCATAGCGGGATCGAACACCGGGGAGCTGTTTTTT
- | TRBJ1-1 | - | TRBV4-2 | CASSQDPPVGDPAFF | TGTGCCAGCAGCCAAGATCCCCCCGTCGGGGACCCCGCTTTCTTT
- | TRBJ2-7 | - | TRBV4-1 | CASSQDRSGTHNYEQYF | TGCGCCAGCAGCCAAGATCGTAGCGGAACCCATAACTACGAGCAGTACTTC
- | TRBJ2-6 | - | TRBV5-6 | CASSFDSPGANVLTF | TGTGCCAGCAGCTTCGACAGCCCTGGGGCCAACGTCCTGACTTTC
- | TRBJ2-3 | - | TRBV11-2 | CASSFGRTDTQYF | TGTGCCAGCAGCTTTGGGAGAACAGATACGCAGTATTTT
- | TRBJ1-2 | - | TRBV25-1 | CASRRTWSYTF | TGTGCCAGCAGGAGGACGTGGAGCTACACCTTC
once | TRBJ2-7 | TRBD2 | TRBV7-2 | CASSSLAGAAYEQYF | TGTGCCAGCAGCTCCTTAGCGGGAGCCGCCTACGAGCAGTACTTC
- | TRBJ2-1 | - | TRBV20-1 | CSARRNNEQFF | TGCAGTGCTAGACGTAACAATGAGCAGTTCTTC
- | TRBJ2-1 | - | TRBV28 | CASSWSWVYNEQFF | TGTGCCAGCAGTTGGAGCTGGGTCTACAATGAGCAGTTCTTC
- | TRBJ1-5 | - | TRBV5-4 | CASSLDSYQPQHF | TGTGCCAGCAGCTTGGACAGTTATCAGCCCCAGCATTTT
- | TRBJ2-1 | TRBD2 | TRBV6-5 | CASRKPGTSHGEQFF | TGTGCCAGCAGGAAGCCCGGGACTAGTCATGGTGAGCAGTTCTTC
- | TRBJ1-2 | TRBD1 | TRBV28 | CASSPGQGAGYGYTF | TGTGCCAGCTCGCCGGGACAGGGGGCCGGATATGGCTACACCTTC
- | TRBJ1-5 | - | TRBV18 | CASSPPDRRQPQHF | TGTGCCAGCTCACCACCGGACCGAAGACAGCCCCAGCATTTT
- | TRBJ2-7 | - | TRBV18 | CASSLLPGYEQYF | TGTGCCAGCTCACTCCTCCCAGGCTACGAGCAGTACTTC
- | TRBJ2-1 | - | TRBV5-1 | CASSTGQFYNEQFF | TGCGCCAGCAGCACTGGACAGTTTTACAATGAGCAGTTCTTC
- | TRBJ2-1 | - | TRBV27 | CASSLGWGAFYNEQFF | TGTGCCAGCAGTTTAGGTTGGGGGGCATTCTACAATGAGCAGTTCTTC
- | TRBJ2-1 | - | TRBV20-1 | CSARSYNEQFF | TGCAGTGCTAGATCCTACAATGAGCAGTTCTTC
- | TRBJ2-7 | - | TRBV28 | CASRPMGESSYEQYF | TGTGCCAGCAGGCCGATGGGGGAAAGCTCCTACGAGCAGTACTTC
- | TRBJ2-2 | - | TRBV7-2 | CASSFYLRGIGGELFF | TGTGCCAGCAGCTTCTATCTCAGGGGAATCGGCGGGGAGCTGTTTTTT
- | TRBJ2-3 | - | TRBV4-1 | CASSQDREDTQYF | TGCGCCAGCAGCCAAGATCGGGAGGATACGCAGTATTTT
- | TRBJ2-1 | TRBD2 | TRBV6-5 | CASSSGLAGGEQFF | TGTGCCAGCAGTTCGGGACTAGCGGGGGGAGAGCAGTTCTTC
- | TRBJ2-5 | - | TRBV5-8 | CASSFDPQETQYF | TGTGCCAGCAGCTTCGACCCCCAAGAGACCCAGTACTTC
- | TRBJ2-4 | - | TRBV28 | CASSPSDPRKAKNIQYF | TGTGCCAGCAGTCCGTCGGACCCCAGAAAGGCCAAAAACATTCAGTACTTC
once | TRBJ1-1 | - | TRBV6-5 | CASSYRDEAFF | TGTGCCAGCAGTTACAGGGATGAAGCTTTCTTT
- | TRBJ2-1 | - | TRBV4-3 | CASSRDLQDEQFF | TGCGCCAGCAGCCGGGACTTACAAGATGAGCAGTTCTTC